The 32 T cell receptor beta chains given below trace back to one sample, sequenced in a study of T cell responses to AZD1222 COVID-19 vaccine. Sequencing was performed with immunoSEQ multiplex PCR; in TCRdb, only in-frame clones are kept and a portion is missing. The data show under 140,000 clones, roughly four fifths seen once. The sequences come from peripheral blood, collected on day 0 of AZD1222 vaccination. The receptors here all came from an adult in good health.

The chain is built from TRBV11-2 and TRBJ2-7; the D gene is possibly TRBD2 (5 bases). CDR1 and CDR2 (germline): SGHAT, FQNNGV. The CDR3 has 15 amino acids. V was trimmed by 5 bases and J by 6 bases, leaving 20 bases between them. The CDR3 loop reads CASSGTRSSRGEQYF. The CDR3 DNA reads as TGTGCCAGCAGCGGCACTAGGTCTAGTCGGGGCGAGCAGTACTTC. The whole variable domain, filled in from reference TRBV11-2 and TRBJ2-7, reads EAGVAQSPRYKIIEKRQSVAFWCNPISGHATLYWYQQILGQGPKLLIQFQNNGVVDDSQLPKDRFSAERLKGVDSTLKIQPAKLEDSAVYLCASSGTRSSRGEQYFGPGTRLTVT.

The chain couples TRBV19 to TRBJ1-5, with TRBD1 matching 9 bases. CDR3 length equals 16 residues. V was pared by 7 bases and J by 5 bases, with 12 bases of the junction left unmatched. Germline assignment: CDR1 LNHDA and CDR2 SQIVND (reference sequence). Here the CDR3 DNA reads TGTGCCAGTAAATGGACAGGGGTCAATACGTATCAGCCCCAGCATTTT. Translated: CASKWTGVNTYQPQHF.

This clone has only a few counts. J is TRBJ1-2 and V is TRBV6-6; 8 nucleotides match TRBD1. CDR3 length: 14 residues. J was trimmed by 4 bases and V by 5 bases; bases with no gene match: 6. Per germline, CDR1 MNHNY and CDR2 SVGAGI (reference sequence). CDR3 sequence: CASSPNGQGYGYTF. The CDR3 nucleotides read TGTGCCAGCAGTCCTAACGGACAGGGCTATGGCTACACCTTC.

The rearrangement links TRBV12-3 or TRBV12-4 to TRBJ1-2; the match to TRBD1 covers 11 bases. The CDR3 runs to 13 residues. V was clipped by 6 bases and J by 6 bases; unmatched bases: 3. CDR3 residues: CASRGQGVNGYTF. The CDR3 coding sequence is TGTGCCAGCAGGGGACAGGGGGTTAATGGCTACACCTTC.

The J gene is TRBJ2-7, the V gene TRBV4-3; 9 nucleotides align to TRBD1. CDR1 is LGHNA, CDR2 YSLEER, per germline. CDR3 length: 16 residues. The trim removed 2 bases at V and 1 base at J, leaving 6 bases unmatched. CDR3 in amino acids: CASSQPTGTGSYEQYF. CDR3 nucleotides: TGCGCCAGCAGCCAACCAACCGGGACAGGGTCCTACGAGCAGTACTTC.

The rearrangement links TRBV5-1 to TRBJ1-1; TRBD1 agrees at 7 bases. V dropped 4 bases and J dropped 8; count of bases not matched to a gene: 8. This CDR3 is 13 amino acids long. Germline V gives CDR1 SGHRS, CDR2 YFSETQ. CDR3 loop: CASSRGPGQEAFF. DNA of the CDR3: TGCGCCAGCAGCCGAGGGCCGGGACAGGAAGCTTTCTTT.

The rearrangement joins TRBV12-3 or TRBV12-4 to TRBJ1-1; D unresolved. Trimming took 2 bases from V and 4 from J, leaving 8 bases between them. This CDR3 contains 13 residues. CDR3 in amino acids: CASSLSAGTEAFF. Written as DNA, the CDR3 is TGTGCCAGCAGTTTATCGGCGGGCACTGAAGCTTTCTTT.

The chain employs TRBV2 and TRBJ2-7; D could derive from TRBD1 or TRBD2 (5 bases each). Trimming removed 3 bases at V and 9 bases at J, with 12 bases between. This CDR3 has 12 amino acids. Germline-derived CDR1 and CDR2 are SNHLY and FYNNEI. The CDR3 protein is CASSDPGTGQYF. As DNA, the CDR3 is TGTGCCAGCAGTGACCCAGGGACGGGGCAGTACTTC.

This clone was seen more than once but under ten times. V and J are TRBV15 and TRBJ2-1, with a possible D match to TRBD2 (6 bases). V lost 5 bases and J lost 1, with 12 bases in between. This CDR3 has 15 amino acids. Germline V gene data show CDR1 as LNHNV and CDR2 as YYDKDF (reference sequence). The CDR3 DNA reads TGTGCCACCAGCCCGATAGCGGCATCCTACAATGAGCAGTTCTTC. Encoded protein: CATSPIAASYNEQFF.

This sequence joins TRBV25-1 and TRBJ2-7; D may correspond to TRBD1 or TRBD2 (5 bases each). CDR1 MGHDK and CDR2 SYGVNS come from the germline V gene. Trimming stripped 8 bases from V and 2 bases from J, with 10 bases between. This CDR3 is 12 amino acids long. The CDR3 bases are TGTGCCAGCGGGGACGAGGCCTACGAGCAGTACTTC. Translation gives CASGDEAYEQYF.

The rearrangement joins TRBV7-2 to TRBJ1-6, with D uncertain. Germline V gene sequence: CDR1 SGHTA, CDR2 FQGNSA. V was clipped by 2 bases and J by 0 bases, with 8 bases between them. The CDR3 length is 16 residues. The CDR3 bases are TGTGCCAGCAGCTTACACGCAAGCTCCTATAATTCACCCCTCCACTTT. It specifies CASSLHASSYNSPLHF.

This rearrangement joins TRBV28 to TRBJ1-2, with D uncertain. V lost 6 bases and J 2 bases, leaving 16 bases between the germline ends. The CDR3 covers 15 residues. Germline CDR1 MDHEN, CDR2 SYDVKM. CDR3 protein: CASSALPSLNYGYTF. The CDR3 DNA reads TGTGCCAGCAGCGCGCTCCCTAGCCTAAACTATGGCTACACCTTC.

The chain carries TRBV7-9 and TRBJ1-6, with TRBD1 as a possible D gene (5 bases). The CDR3 contains 14 residues. V dropped 0 bases and J dropped 8 bases, with 8 bases sitting between them. CDR1 is SEHNR, CDR2 FQNEAQ, per germline (reference sequence). The CDR3 here is CASSLALGDSPLHF. The CDR3 DNA sequence: TGTGCCAGCAGCTTAGCTTTGGGGGATTCACCCCTCCACTTT.

The CDR3 here is CASSLLAGEGEQYF. DNA for the CDR3: TGTGCCAGCTCCCTACTAGCGGGGGAGGGCGAGCAGTACTTC. V usage is TRBV18 and J usage is TRBJ2-7; 11 nucleotides match TRBD2. After removal of 6 bases from V and 6 bases from J, the junction contained 7 bases not matched to a gene. CDR3 length: 14 residues. CDR1 is KGHSH and CDR2 is LQKENI in the germline V gene.

The rearrangement links TRBV5-1 to TRBJ2-1; unclear D gene. V was cut by 1 base and J by 8 bases, with 13 bases left in between. The CDR3 loop spans 14 amino acids. Looked up from germline, CDR1 is SGHRS and CDR2 is YFSETQ. CDR3 residues: CASSLQVASDEQFF. The CDR3 DNA follows: TGCGCCAGCAGCTTGCAAGTAGCATCAGATGAGCAGTTCTTC.

V gene TRBV14 combines with J gene TRBJ1-1; D might be TRBD1 (5 bases). From germline, CDR1 is SGHDN and CDR2 FVKESK. The V end was cut by 8 bases, the J end by 1 base, with 11 bases between. The CDR3 runs to 13 residues. This CDR3 reads CASAAGTNTEAFF. The CDR3 DNA follows: TGTGCCAGCGCCGCCGGGACGAACACTGAAGCTTTCTTT.

This clone came up once. This chain uses TRBV14 with TRBJ2-3; D might be TRBD1 or TRBD2, each matching 7 bases. This CDR3 is built from 15 residues. The ends were cut back, 4 bases at V and 4 bases at J, with 15 bases in the middle. Germline loops: CDR1 SGHDN, CDR2 FVKESK. The CDR3 nucleotides read TGTGCCAGCAGCCGACAACAGGGGAGGGCAGATACGCAGTATTTT. Translation: CASSRQQGRADTQYF. The full variable domain, its missing parts supplied by reference TRBV14 and TRBJ2-3, is EAGVTQFPSHSVIEKGQTVTLRCDPISGHDNLYWYRRVMGKEIKFLLHFVKESKQDESGMPNNRFLAERTGGTYSTLKVQPAELEDSGVYFCASSRQQGRADTQYFGPGTRLTVL.

This sequence joins TRBV7-8 and TRBJ1-1, with TRBD1 as a possible D gene (5 bases). In germline, CDR1 is SGHVS, CDR2 FQNEAQ. With 1 base removed from V and 5 bases from J, the gap between germline ends came to 20 bases. The CDR3 extends over 17 amino acids. CDR3 DNA sequence: TGTGCCAGCAGCTTAGAAGCTTCGTGGGGCCTGTCTACTGAAGCTTTCTTT. It translates to CASSLEASWGLSTEAFF.

This rearrangement joins TRBV6-5 to TRBJ1-6; D call uncertain. The CDR3 sequence is 16 residues long. V was cut by 0 bases and J by 9 bases, with 15 bases left in between. Germline-derived CDR1 and CDR2 are MNHEY and SVGAGI. The DNA for the CDR3 is TGTGCCAGCAGTTACTCGACACGGAGGCGTGGTTCACCCCTCCACTTT. Translation gives CASSYSTRRRGSPLHF.

This clone was observed a few times. The V gene is TRBV4-3, the J gene TRBJ2-5, with 11 bases fitting TRBD2. Trimming cost V 2 bases and J 5 bases; bases outside gene matches: 7. Germline CDR1 LGHNA, CDR2 YSLEER. The CDR3 spans 16 residues. As DNA, the CDR3 is TGCGCCAGCAGCCAATCACTAGCGGGGGCGGGGGAGACCCAGTACTTC. This sequence encodes CASSQSLAGAGETQYF.

The chain is built from TRBV19 and TRBJ2-7, with 10 bases lining up with TRBD1. Germline assignment: CDR1 LNHDA and CDR2 SQIVND (reference sequence). CDR3 length: 16 amino acids. Trimming at V came to 0 bases and at J to 1 base, leaving 3 bases not matched to a gene. CDR3 sequence reads: CASSIDGQGVSYEQYF. The CDR3 bases are TGTGCCAGTAGTATAGACGGACAGGGGGTTTCCTACGAGCAGTACTTC.

V and J are TRBV21-1 and TRBJ2-2; TRBD2 is taken as the D call from the table, unchecked against the DNA. TRBV21-1 is a documented pseudogene. CDR3 length equals 15 residues. The CDR3 bases are TGTGCCAGGGGGCCGCGGGGCGCGGTCACCGGGGAGCTGTTTTTT. Protein product: CARGPRGAVTGELFF.

This clone was recorded once. The V call is TRBV18, the J call TRBJ2-7; D is undetermined. Germline CDR1 and CDR2: KGHSH and LQKENI. The CDR3 has 11 residues. Between the trimmed V and J ends, which lost 6 bases and 6 bases, there was a span of 9 bases. Written as DNA, the CDR3 is TGTGCCAGCTCCAAGGTGGCCGAGCAGTACTTC. It is translated as CASSKVAEQYF. Together with reference TRBV18 and TRBJ2-7, the CDR3 gives the full variable domain: NAGVMQNPRHLVRRRGQEARLRCSPMKGHSHVYWYRQLPEEGLKFMVYLQKENIIDESGMPKERFSAEFPKEGPSILRIQQVVRGDSAAYFCASSKVAEQYFGPGTRLTVT.

This clone was detected only once. The V gene is TRBV7-9, the J gene TRBJ2-1, with TRBD2 matching over 9 bases. Germline loops: CDR1 SEHNR, CDR2 FQNEAQ (reference sequence). Trimming cost V 3 bases and J 10 bases; bases outside gene matches: 10. CDR3 length equals 15 residues. The CDR3 spells CASSFVASGEREQFF. The CDR3 DNA reads as TGTGCCAGCAGCTTCGTGGCTAGCGGGGAGCGAGAGCAGTTCTTC.

This clone was observed a handful of times. J is TRBJ1-1 and V is TRBV5-1; a possible D gene is TRBD1 (5 bases). Germline CDR1 is SGHRS and CDR2 is YFSETQ. Trimming stripped 6 bases from V and 1 base from J, with 10 bases between. This CDR3 spans 13 amino acids. The CDR3 loop is CASKAGRNTEAFF. Written as DNA, the CDR3 is TGCGCCAGCAAGGCAGGGCGGAACACTGAAGCTTTCTTT. Drawing the rest from reference TRBV5-1 and TRBJ1-1, the complete variable domain is KAGVTQTPRYLIKTRGQQVTLSCSPISGHRSVSWYQQTPGQGLQFLFEYFSETQRNKGNFPGRFSGRQFSNSRSEMNVSTLELGDSALYLCASKAGRNTEAFFGQGTRLTVV.

This clone was counted once. The chain recombines TRBV11-2 with TRBJ2-3; D remains unclear. The CDR3 runs 15 residues. The germline V and J ends were trimmed by 6 bases and 0 bases, with 13 bases remaining between them. The germline gives CDR1 SGHAT, CDR2 FQNNGV. CDR3 sequence: CASSRQTVSTDTQYF. CDR3 nucleotides: TGTGCCAGCAGTCGCCAGACTGTCAGCACAGATACGCAGTATTTT.

V and J are TRBV11-2 and TRBJ1-1, with D maybe TRBD1 (6 bases). The CDR3 extends over 14 amino acids. Germline V gene data show CDR1 as SGHAT and CDR2 as FQNNGV. V shed 5 bases and J shed 1 base, with 11 bases lying between them. The CDR3 here is CASSLTGSNTEAFF. The CDR3 DNA reads TGTGCCAGCAGCCTGACAGGATCGAACACTGAAGCTTTCTTT.

V gene TRBV28 combines with J gene TRBJ2-7, with D unresolved. This CDR3 has 16 residues. Trimming pared 3 bases from V and 2 bases from J, leaving 17 bases between. The germline CDR1 and CDR2 sequences are MDHEN and SYDVKM. The CDR3 sequence: CASSLFVNQVTYEQYF. CDR3 bases: TGTGCCAGCAGTTTGTTCGTGAATCAAGTAACCTACGAGCAGTACTTC.

The V call is TRBV9, the J call TRBJ2-7, with TRBD1 as a possible D gene (6 bases). This CDR3 is 13 amino acids long. Trimming took 0 bases from V and 6 from J, leaving 10 bases between them. The germline V gene has CDR1 SGDLS and CDR2 YYNGEE. The CDR3 here is CASSVEQGGEQYF. The CDR3 DNA reads as TGTGCCAGCAGCGTAGAACAGGGTGGCGAGCAGTACTTC.

This clone has a single count. This sequence joins TRBV19 and TRBJ1-5, with D possibly being TRBD1 (5 bases). The V end was cut by 6 bases, the J end by 6 bases, with 12 bases between. Germline V CDR1 and CDR2: LNHDA, SQIVND (reference sequence). The CDR3 contains 13 residues. The DNA of the CDR3 is TGTGCCAGTAGAATCAGGGAAAGTCAGCCCCAGCATTTT. This encodes CASRIRESQPQHF.

This clone was counted a few times. This sequence joins TRBV15 and TRBJ2-7, with TRBD2 identical over 8 bases. The CDR3 has 17 amino acids. Per germline, CDR1 LNHNV and CDR2 YYDKDF (reference sequence). After removal of 0 bases from V and 0 bases from J, the junction contained 7 bases not matched to a gene. CDR3 in DNA: TGTGCCACCAGCAGAGATGGCGGGACTAGGAGCTCCTACGAGCAGTACTTC. Protein product: CATSRDGGTRSSYEQYF.

The chain uses TRBV10-1 and TRBJ1-3; D is uncertain. Trimming cost V 4 bases and J 0 bases, with 13 bases left between them. This CDR3 is built from 16 residues. CDR1 is WNHNN and CDR2 is SYGVQD in the germline V gene (reference sequence). CDR3 residues: CASSVEPRSSGNTIYF. CDR3 coding DNA: TGCGCCAGCAGTGTGGAGCCCCGTAGCTCTGGAAACACCATATATTTT.